The T cell receptor beta chain described here comes from a study of shared clonotypes between healthy human individuals. Overall study findings and caveats: Depth was large, yet rarefaction showed that sorted-subset sequencing was incomplete.

The assay ran at deep level. Once extracted for a subset, genomic DNA was divided evenly among several immunoSEQ plates. Using 200 ng DNA, approximately 30,000 T cell genomes, the sorted-subset replicate PCRs were run. The method was immunoSEQ multiplex PCR; TCRdb's version includes in-frame clones alone and lacks a portion of them. The sample includes fewer than 1.6 million clones, about 98.5% of them seen just once. Remarks on this clone: Antigen unknown.

Germline lookup yields CDR1 KGHSH and CDR2 LQKENI. The CDR3 contains 15 residues. The ends lost 4 bases at V and 2 bases at J; junction bases unmatched: 4. V and J are TRBV18 and TRBJ2-7; TRBD2 agrees at 11 bases. The sample taken for sequencing was naive CD4+ T cells sorted from blood. Sample subset: CD45RA+ positively selected. This TCR came from a man aged 30 to 45 in good health. The CDR3 sequence is CASSRTSGRTYEQYF. The CDR3 DNA sequence: TGTGCCAGCTCACGGACTAGCGGGCGGACCTACGAGCAGTACTTC.